Listed below are T cell receptor beta chains from one sample, sequenced in a study of blood T cell repertoires in COVID-19. Data came from immunoSEQ multiplex PCR; TCRdb stores just in-frame clones and leaves some out. The sample lists about 170,000 clones, roughly 80% occurring once. Sequencing was done on a sample of peripheral blood. Source of these receptors: a man between 60 and 75 years old with acute or convalescent COVID-19. Each CDR3 is given with its conserved first and last residue. Fields, in order: clone size, J gene, V gene, D gene, CDR3 protein, CDR3 DNA. A D gene is named only where the DNA matches it firmly. Where a row states a size, it is once, few, many or the class of an expanded clone; other rows omit it.

once,TRBJ2-1,TRBV6-6,TRBD1,CASRTDRGIPNEQFF,TGTGCCAGCAGAACCGACAGGGGGATTCCCAATGAGCAGTTCTTC
medium-sized,TRBJ2-7,TRBV29-1,TRBD1,CSVYPTGTGGPEQYF,TGCAGCGTTTATCCAACCGGGACAGGGGGTCCGGAGCAGTACTTC
.,TRBJ2-1,TRBV30,.,CAWSVDRPGSHEQFF,TGTGCCTGGAGTGTCGACAGGCCAGGGTCACATGAGCAGTTCTTC
.,TRBJ2-1,TRBV11-1,TRBD1,CASSLVTGGSYNEQFF,TGTGCCAGCAGCTTAGTGACAGGGGGCTCCTACAATGAGCAGTTCTTC
.,TRBJ2-3,TRBV9,TRBD2,CASSAGTGGDTQYF,TGTGCCAGCAGCGCGGGGACGGGGGGGGATACGCAGTATTTT
.,TRBJ1-2,TRBV4-1,.,CASSQGQDRYGYTF,TGCGCCAGCAGCCAAGGACAGGACCGTTATGGCTACACCTTC
.,TRBJ1-2,TRBV12-3/TRBV12-4,.,CASTVQGPYGYTF,TGTGCCAGCACCGTACAGGGTCCCTATGGCTACACCTTC
.,TRBJ2-1,TRBV29-1,.,CSVENLAVRYNEQFF,TGCAGCGTTGAAAATTTAGCAGTGCGCTACAATGAGCAGTTCTTC
.,TRBJ1-6,TRBV9,.,CASSVDGGNSPLHF,TGTGCCAGCAGCGTAGACGGAGGGAATTCACCCCTCCACTTT
.,TRBJ1-2,TRBV13,.,CATPGDTF,TGTGCCACCCCGGGAGACACCTTC
.,TRBJ1-6,TRBV21-1,.,CASSIPGGWNSPLHF,TGTGCCAGCAGCATCCCAGGGGGCTGGAATTCACCCCTCCACTTT
.,TRBJ2-1,TRBV6-2/TRBV6-3,TRBD2,CASSPRPAGAIFYNEQFF,TGTGCCAGCAGTCCCCGGCCAGCGGGGGCCATTTTTTACAATGAGCAGTTCTTC